What follows is one T cell receptor beta chain and its context. Its antigen is currently unknown. The assay was immunoSEQ multiplex PCR, and TCRdb's table has in-frame clones only and misses some. Here the sample spans more than 95,000 clones, approximately 90% being singletons. The V and J ends lost 9 bases and 0 bases respectively, with 27 bases between them. This CDR3 is 19 amino acids long. Germline CDR1 and CDR2: LGHNT and FRNRAP. This specimen belongs to a study of cytomegalovirus exposure and HLA in healthy donors. Findings and caveats of the study: According to a subsequent analysis, TCR clusters from the first cohort were inclined to appear together in the 120 validation repertoires.

The specimen sequenced was PBMCs. The J gene is TRBJ1-3, the V gene TRBV12-5; D unresolved. The receptor was isolated from a woman aged 18-29 years in good health and CMV-seronegative. The CDR3 protein is CASRSFGSQPFYSGNTIYF. The CDR3 bases are TGTGCTAGCCGATCTTTCGGGTCCCAGCCCTTCTACTCTGGAAACACCATATATTTT.